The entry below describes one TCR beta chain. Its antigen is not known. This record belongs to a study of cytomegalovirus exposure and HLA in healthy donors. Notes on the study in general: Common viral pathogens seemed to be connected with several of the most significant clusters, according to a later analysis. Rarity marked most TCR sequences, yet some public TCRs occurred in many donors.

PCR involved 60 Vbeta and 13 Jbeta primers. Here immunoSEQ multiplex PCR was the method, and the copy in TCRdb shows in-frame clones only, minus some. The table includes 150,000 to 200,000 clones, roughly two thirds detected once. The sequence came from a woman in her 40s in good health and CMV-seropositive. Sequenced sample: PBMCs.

CDR3 amino acids: CASSLGVRGFYEQYF. The DNA for the CDR3 is TGTGCCAGCAGCTTAGGCGTCAGGGGTTTCTACGAGCAGTACTTC. V is TRBV7-8 and J is TRBJ2-7, with D possibly matching TRBD1 (6 bases). The CDR3 consists of 15 residues. Germline V lookup: CDR1 SGHVS, CDR2 FQNEAQ. Trimming stripped 1 base from V and 3 bases from J, with 13 bases between.